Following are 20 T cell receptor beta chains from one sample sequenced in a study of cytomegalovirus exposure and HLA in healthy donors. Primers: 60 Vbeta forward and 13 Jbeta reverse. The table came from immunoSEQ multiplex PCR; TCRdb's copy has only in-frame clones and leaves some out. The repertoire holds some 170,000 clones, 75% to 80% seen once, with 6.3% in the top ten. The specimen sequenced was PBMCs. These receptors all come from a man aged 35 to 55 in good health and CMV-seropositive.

CDR3 sequence reads: CASSRDSNSNQPQHF. CDR3 bases: TGTGCCAGCAGCCGGGACAGTAATAGCAATCAGCCCCAGCATTTT. V is TRBV2 and J is TRBJ1-5, with 7 bases identical to TRBD1. V lost 6 bases to trimming and J lost 0 bases; unmatched junction nucleotides: 5. The CDR3 loop spans 15 amino acids. Germline-derived CDR1 and CDR2 are SNHLY and FYNNEI. The full variable domain, in which reference TRBV2 and TRBJ1-5 provide the parts outside the CDR3, is EPEVTQTPSHQVTQMGQEVILRCVPISNHLYFYWYRQILGQKVEFLVSFYNNEISEKSEIFDDQFSVERPDGSNFTLKIRSTKLEDSAMYFCASSRDSNSNQPQHFGDGTRLSIL.

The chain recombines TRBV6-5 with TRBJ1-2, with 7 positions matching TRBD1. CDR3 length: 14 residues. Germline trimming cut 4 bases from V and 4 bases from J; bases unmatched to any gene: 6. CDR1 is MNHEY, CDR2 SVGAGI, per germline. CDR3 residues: CASSSPGQIYGYTF. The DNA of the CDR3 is TGTGCCAGCAGTTCCCCGGGACAGATCTATGGCTACACCTTC.

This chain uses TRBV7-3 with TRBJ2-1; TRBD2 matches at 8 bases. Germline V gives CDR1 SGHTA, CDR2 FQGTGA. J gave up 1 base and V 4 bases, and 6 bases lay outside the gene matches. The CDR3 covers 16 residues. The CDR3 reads CASSWTSQPSYNEQFF. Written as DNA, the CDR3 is TGTGCCAGCAGCTGGACTAGCCAGCCTTCCTACAATGAGCAGTTCTTC.

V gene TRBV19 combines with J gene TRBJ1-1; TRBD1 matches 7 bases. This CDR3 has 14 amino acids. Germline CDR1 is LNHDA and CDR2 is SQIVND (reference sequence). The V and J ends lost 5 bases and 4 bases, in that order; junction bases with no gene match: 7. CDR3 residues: CASSVARGATEAFF. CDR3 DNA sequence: TGTGCCAGTAGTGTGGCCAGGGGGGCCACTGAAGCTTTCTTT.

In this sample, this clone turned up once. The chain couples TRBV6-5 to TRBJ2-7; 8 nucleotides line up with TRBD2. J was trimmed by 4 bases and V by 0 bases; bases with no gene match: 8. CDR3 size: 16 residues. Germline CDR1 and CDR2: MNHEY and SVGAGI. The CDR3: CASSYSSSGGRYEQYF. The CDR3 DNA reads TGTGCCAGCAGTTACTCGTCTTCGGGAGGGAGGTACGAGCAGTACTTC.

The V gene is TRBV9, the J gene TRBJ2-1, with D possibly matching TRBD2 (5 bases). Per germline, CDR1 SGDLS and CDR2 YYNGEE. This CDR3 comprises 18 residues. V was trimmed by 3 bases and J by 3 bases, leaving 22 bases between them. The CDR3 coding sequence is TGTGCCAGCAGCGCGAGCCGGGGAGCGGAAACCGACTACAATGAGCAGTTCTTC. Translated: CASSASRGAETDYNEQFF. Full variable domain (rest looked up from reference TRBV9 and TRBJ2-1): DSGVTQTPKHLITATGQRVTLRCSPRSGDLSVYWYQQSLDQGLQFLIQYYNGEERAKGNILERFSAQQFPDLHSELNLSSLELGDSALYFCASSASRGAETDYNEQFFGPGTRLTVL.

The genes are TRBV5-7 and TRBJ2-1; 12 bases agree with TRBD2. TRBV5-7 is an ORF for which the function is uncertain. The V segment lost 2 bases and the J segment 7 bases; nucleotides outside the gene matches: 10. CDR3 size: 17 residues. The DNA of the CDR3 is TGTGCCAGCAGCTTTCGGCTAGCGGGAGGGCCCAGAAATGAGCAGTTCTTC. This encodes CASSFRLAGGPRNEQFF.

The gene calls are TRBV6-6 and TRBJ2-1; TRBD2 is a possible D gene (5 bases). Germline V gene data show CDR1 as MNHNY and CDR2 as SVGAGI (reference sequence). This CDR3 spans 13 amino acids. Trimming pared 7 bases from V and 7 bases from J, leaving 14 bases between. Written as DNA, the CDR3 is TGTGCCAGCACCCATACTAGAGGGAATGAGCAGTTCTTC. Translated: CASTHTRGNEQFF.

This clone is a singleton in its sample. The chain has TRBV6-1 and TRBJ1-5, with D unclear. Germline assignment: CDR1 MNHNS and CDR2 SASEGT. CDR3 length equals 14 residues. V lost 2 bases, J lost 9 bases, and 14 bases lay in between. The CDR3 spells CASSEKALGMPQHF. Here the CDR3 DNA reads TGTGCCAGCAGTGAAAAGGCCCTCGGGATGCCCCAGCATTTT.

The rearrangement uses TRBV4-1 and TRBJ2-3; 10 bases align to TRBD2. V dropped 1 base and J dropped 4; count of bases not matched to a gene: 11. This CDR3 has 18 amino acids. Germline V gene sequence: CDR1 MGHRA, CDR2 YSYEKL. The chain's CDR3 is CASSQGEGALAGADTQYF. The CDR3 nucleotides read TGCGCCAGCAGCCAAGGGGAAGGGGCTCTAGCGGGAGCAGATACGCAGTATTTT.

DNA for the CDR3: TGTGCCAGCAGCGGGGGACCTCAAGAGACCCAGTACTTC. Translation gives CASSGGPQETQYF. The genes are TRBV6-4 and TRBJ2-5; possibly TRBD2 for D (6 bases). The germline V gene has CDR1 MRHNA and CDR2 SNTAGT. The CDR3 contains 13 residues. Trimming removed 6 bases at V and 2 bases at J, with 10 bases between.

The chain's CDR3 is CASSVGGSSREQYF. In nucleotides, the CDR3 is TGTGCCAGCAGCGTAGGAGGGAGCTCCCGGGAGCAGTACTTC. This rearrangement joins TRBV9 to TRBJ2-7; D might be TRBD2 (5 bases). This CDR3 spans 14 amino acids. Between the trimmed V and J ends, which lost 0 bases and 7 bases, there was a span of 14 bases. Per the germline V gene, CDR1 is SGDLS and CDR2 is YYNGEE.

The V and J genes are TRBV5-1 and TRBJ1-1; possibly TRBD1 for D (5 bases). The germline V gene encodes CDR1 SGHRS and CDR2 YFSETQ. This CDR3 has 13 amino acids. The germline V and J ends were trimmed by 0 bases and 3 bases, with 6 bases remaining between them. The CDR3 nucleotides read TGCGCCAGCAGCTTGGTACAGGACACTGAAGCTTTCTTT. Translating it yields CASSLVQDTEAFF.

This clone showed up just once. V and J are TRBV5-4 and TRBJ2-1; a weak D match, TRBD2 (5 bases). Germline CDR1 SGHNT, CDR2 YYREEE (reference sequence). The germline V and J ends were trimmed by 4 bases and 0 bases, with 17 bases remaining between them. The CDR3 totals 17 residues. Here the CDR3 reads CASSPRSGSSSYNEQFF. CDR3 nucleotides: TGTGCCAGCAGCCCCCGTTCGGGATCGAGCTCCTACAATGAGCAGTTCTTC.

The CDR3 loop reads CASSSSGLAGVGFSYNEQFF. The CDR3 nucleotides are TGTGCCAGCAGTTCCTCGGGTCTAGCGGGAGTGGGTTTTTCCTACAATGAGCAGTTCTTC. The chain joins TRBV27 to TRBJ2-1; TRBD2 aligns across 10 bases. V lost 4 bases and J lost 1; bases outside the gene matches: 16. The CDR3 is 20 residues long. Germline loops: CDR1 MNHEY, CDR2 SMNVEV (reference sequence).

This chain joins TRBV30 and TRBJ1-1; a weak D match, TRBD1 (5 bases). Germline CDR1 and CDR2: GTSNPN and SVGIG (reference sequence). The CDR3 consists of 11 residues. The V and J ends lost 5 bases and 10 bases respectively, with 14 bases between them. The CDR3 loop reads CAWGRDSPAFF. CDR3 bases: TGTGCCTGGGGCCGAGACAGCCCAGCTTTCTTT.

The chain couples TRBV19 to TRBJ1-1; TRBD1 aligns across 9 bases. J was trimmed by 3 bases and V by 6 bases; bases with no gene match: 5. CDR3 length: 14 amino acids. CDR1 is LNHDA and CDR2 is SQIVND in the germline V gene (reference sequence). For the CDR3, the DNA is TGTGCCAGTAGGTCACAGGGGGCCGACACTGAAGCTTTCTTT. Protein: CASRSQGADTEAFF.

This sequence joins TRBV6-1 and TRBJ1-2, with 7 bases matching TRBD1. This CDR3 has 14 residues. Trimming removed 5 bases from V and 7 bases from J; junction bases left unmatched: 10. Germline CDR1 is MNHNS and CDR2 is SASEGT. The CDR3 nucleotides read TGTGCCAGCAGTTTGACAGGGACCCTATCTGGCTACACCTTC. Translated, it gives CASSLTGTLSGYTF.

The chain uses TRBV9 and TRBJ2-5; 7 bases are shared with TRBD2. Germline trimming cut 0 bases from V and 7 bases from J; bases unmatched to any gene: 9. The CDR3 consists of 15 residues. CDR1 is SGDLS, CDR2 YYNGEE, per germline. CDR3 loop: CASSVAGTNYGTQYF. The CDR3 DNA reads TGTGCCAGCAGCGTAGCTGGGACTAACTATGGGACCCAGTACTTC.

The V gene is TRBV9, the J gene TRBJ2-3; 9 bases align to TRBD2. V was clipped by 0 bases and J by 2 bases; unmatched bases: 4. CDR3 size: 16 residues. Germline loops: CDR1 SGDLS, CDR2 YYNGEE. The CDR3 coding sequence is TGTGCCAGCAGCGTAGGAAGCGGGAGGCCCACAGATACGCAGTATTTT. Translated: CASSVGSGRPTDTQYF.